A selection of T cell receptor beta chains follows, all from one sample in a study of blood T cell repertoires in COVID-19. Method: immunoSEQ multiplex PCR; TCRdb's copy keeps in-frame clones and lacks some. There are about 330,000 clones in the sample; about 87% occur only once, and approximately 9.3% lies in the top ten. Sequenced sample: peripheral blood. These receptors were obtained from a man aged 25-45 years with COVID-19, enrolled during active disease. The CDR3 runs from the conserved cysteine through the conserved F or W. The order of the fields is D gene, V gene, J gene, CDR3 DNA, CDR3 protein. A D gene is named only where the DNA matches it firmly.

D gene: TRBD1; V gene: TRBV6-6; J gene: TRBJ1-3; CDR3 DNA: TGTGCCAGCAGTCGGGACAGGGCTGGAAACACCATATATTTT; CDR3 protein: CASSRDRAGNTIYF
D gene: TRBD2; V gene: TRBV9; J gene: TRBJ2-2; CDR3 DNA: TGTGCCAGCACTCCAAGGACTAGCGGGAACACCGGGGAGCTGTTTTTT; CDR3 protein: CASTPRTSGNTGELFF
D gene: TRBD1; V gene: TRBV7-3; J gene: TRBJ2-2; CDR3 DNA: TGTGCCAGCAGCCAACAGGGGGCGCAGGACGGGGAGCTGTTTTTT; CDR3 protein: CASSQQGAQDGELFF
D gene: TRBD2; V gene: TRBV29-1; J gene: TRBJ2-5; CDR3 DNA: TGCAGCAAGTCTAGCGGGGGGGCCGGGGAGACCCAGTACTTC; CDR3 protein: CSKSSGGAGETQYF
D gene: NA; V gene: TRBV21-1; J gene: TRBJ2-1; CDR3 DNA: TGTGCCAGCAGCAAACTGCCGTTACATCTTTCCAATGAGCAGTTCTTC; CDR3 protein: CASSKLPLHLSNEQFF
D gene: TRBD1; V gene: TRBV5-1; J gene: TRBJ1-2; CDR3 DNA: TGCGCCAGCAGCTTACAGGGGGCAGTGGACTATGGCTACACCTTC; CDR3 protein: CASSLQGAVDYGYTF
D gene: NA; V gene: TRBV6-6; J gene: TRBJ2-5; CDR3 DNA: TGTGCCAGCAGTCCTGGGACTGGAATAGTCCAAGAGACCCAGTACTTC; CDR3 protein: CASSPGTGIVQETQYF
D gene: TRBD2; V gene: TRBV14; J gene: TRBJ2-1; CDR3 DNA: TGTGCCAGCAGCCAAGGCGTGAGAAGCGGGGGGAATGAGCAGTTCTTC; CDR3 protein: CASSQGVRSGGNEQFF
D gene: TRBD1; V gene: TRBV9; J gene: TRBJ2-7; CDR3 DNA: TGTGCCAGCAGCCCACGACAGGGCGGCGAGCAGTACTTC; CDR3 protein: CASSPRQGGEQYF
D gene: NA; V gene: TRBV5-6; J gene: TRBJ1-5; CDR3 DNA: TGTGCCAGCAGCAGCGGACAGTATAGCAATCAGCCCCAGCATTTT; CDR3 protein: CASSSGQYSNQPQHF
D gene: TRBD2; V gene: TRBV6-2/TRBV6-3; J gene: TRBJ2-7; CDR3 DNA: TGTGCCAGCAGTTACAGTAGCGGGGTCTCCTACGAGCAGTACTTC; CDR3 protein: CASSYSSGVSYEQYF
D gene: TRBD2; V gene: TRBV11-2; J gene: TRBJ2-7; CDR3 DNA: TGTGCCAGCAGCTTATCGCCCGGACTAGCGGGGGTTAGCTCCTACGAGCAGTACTTC; CDR3 protein: CASSLSPGLAGVSSYEQYF
D gene: TRBD1; V gene: TRBV12-3/TRBV12-4; J gene: TRBJ1-1; CDR3 DNA: TGTGCCAGCAGCATAAGACAGGGATCTGAAGCTTTCTTT; CDR3 protein: CASSIRQGSEAFF
D gene: NA; V gene: TRBV4-3; J gene: TRBJ2-6; CDR3 DNA: TGCGCCAGCAGCCAAGTGAACTTATATTCCTCTGGGGCCAACGTCCTGACTTTC; CDR3 protein: CASSQVNLYSSGANVLTF
D gene: NA; V gene: TRBV5-5; J gene: TRBJ2-1; CDR3 DNA: TGTGCCAGCAGCTTGGAAGGCGGGACGGGCAATGAGCAGTTCTTC; CDR3 protein: CASSLEGGTGNEQFF
D gene: TRBD1; V gene: TRBV18; J gene: TRBJ1-5; CDR3 DNA: TGTGCCAGCTCACCTCTCGGGACAGGGTTAAATCAGCCCCAGCATTTT; CDR3 protein: CASSPLGTGLNQPQHF
D gene: TRBD1; V gene: TRBV2; J gene: TRBJ2-5; CDR3 DNA: TGTGCCAGCAGTAACTACAGGGGTCGGGGAGAGACCCAGTACTTC; CDR3 protein: CASSNYRGRGETQYF
D gene: TRBD2; V gene: TRBV7-9; J gene: TRBJ2-3; CDR3 DNA: TGTGCCAGCAGCTTAGGGTTCGGTGGGACTAGTGGGACAGATACGCAGTATTTT; CDR3 protein: CASSLGFGGTSGTDTQYF
D gene: TRBD2; V gene: TRBV27; J gene: TRBJ2-7; CDR3 DNA: TGTGCCAGCAGTTTCCGACTAGCGGGGGGCCCTACCTCCTACGAGCAGTACTTC; CDR3 protein: CASSFRLAGGPTSYEQYF
D gene: NA; V gene: TRBV5-4; J gene: TRBJ2-7; CDR3 DNA: TGTGCCAGCAGCTCGGAATCCGACAGGTCCTACGAGCAGTACTTC; CDR3 protein: CASSSESDRSYEQYF
D gene: NA; V gene: TRBV19; J gene: TRBJ1-5; CDR3 DNA: TGTGCCAGTAGTATTGGCGGCACCCTGTTTAGCAATCAGCCCCAGCATTTT; CDR3 protein: CASSIGGTLFSNQPQHF
D gene: NA; V gene: TRBV29-1; J gene: TRBJ2-3; CDR3 DNA: TGCAGCGTTGACTCCGCGGGACTCACAGATACGCAGTATTTT; CDR3 protein: CSVDSAGLTDTQYF
D gene: NA; V gene: TRBV5-5; J gene: TRBJ2-7; CDR3 DNA: TGTGCCAGCAGCTTGTCTACAGGGTCCGGGTACGAGCAGTACTTC; CDR3 protein: CASSLSTGSGYEQYF
D gene: NA; V gene: TRBV10-3; J gene: TRBJ1-5; CDR3 DNA: TGTGCCATCAGTGAGTCGACAGGTCGGGGCAATCAGCCCCAGCATTTT; CDR3 protein: CAISESTGRGNQPQHF
D gene: TRBD1; V gene: TRBV7-2; J gene: TRBJ1-5; CDR3 DNA: TGTGCCAGCAGCCCGTCGGGACAGAGCAATCAGCCCCAGCATTTT; CDR3 protein: CASSPSGQSNQPQHF